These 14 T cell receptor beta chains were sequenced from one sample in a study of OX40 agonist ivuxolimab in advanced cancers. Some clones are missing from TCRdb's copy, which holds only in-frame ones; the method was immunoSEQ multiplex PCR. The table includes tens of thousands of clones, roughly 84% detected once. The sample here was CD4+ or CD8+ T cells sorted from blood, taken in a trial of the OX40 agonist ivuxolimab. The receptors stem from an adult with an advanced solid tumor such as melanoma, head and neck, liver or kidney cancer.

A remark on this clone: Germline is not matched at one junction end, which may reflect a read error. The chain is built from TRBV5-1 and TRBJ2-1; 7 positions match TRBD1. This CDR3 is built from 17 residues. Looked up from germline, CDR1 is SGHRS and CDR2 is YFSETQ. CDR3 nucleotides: TGCGCCGGCAGCTCCGGACAGGTACGGGGATCCTACAATGAGCAGTTCTTC. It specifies CAGSSGQVRGSYNEQFF.

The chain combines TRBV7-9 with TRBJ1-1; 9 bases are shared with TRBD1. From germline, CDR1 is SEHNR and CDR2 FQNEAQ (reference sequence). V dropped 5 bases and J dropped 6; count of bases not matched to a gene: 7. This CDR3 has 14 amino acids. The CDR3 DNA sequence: TGTGCCAGCAGCCTAGGGACAGGGAGGGCTGAAGCTTTCTTT. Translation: CASSLGTGRAEAFF.

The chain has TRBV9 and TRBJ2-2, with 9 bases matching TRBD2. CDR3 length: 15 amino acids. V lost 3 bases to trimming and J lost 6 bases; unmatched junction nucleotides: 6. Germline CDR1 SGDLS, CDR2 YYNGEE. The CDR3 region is CASSGGTSLSGELFF. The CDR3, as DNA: TGTGCCAGCAGCGGAGGGACTAGCCTGTCCGGGGAGCTGTTTTTT.

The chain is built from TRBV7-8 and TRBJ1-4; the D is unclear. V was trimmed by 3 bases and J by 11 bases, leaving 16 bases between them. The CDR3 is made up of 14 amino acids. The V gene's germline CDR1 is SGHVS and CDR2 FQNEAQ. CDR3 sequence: CASSLNAAHGKLFF. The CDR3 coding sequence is TGTGCCAGCAGCTTGAATGCGGCCCATGGGAAACTGTTTTTT.

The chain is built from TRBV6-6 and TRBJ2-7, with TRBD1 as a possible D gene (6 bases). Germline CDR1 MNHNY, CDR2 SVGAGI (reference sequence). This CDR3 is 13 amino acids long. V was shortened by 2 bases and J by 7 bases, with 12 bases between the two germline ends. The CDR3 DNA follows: TGTGCCAGCAGTTACGGGGGTAGGGGGGAGCAGTACTTC. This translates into CASSYGGRGEQYF.

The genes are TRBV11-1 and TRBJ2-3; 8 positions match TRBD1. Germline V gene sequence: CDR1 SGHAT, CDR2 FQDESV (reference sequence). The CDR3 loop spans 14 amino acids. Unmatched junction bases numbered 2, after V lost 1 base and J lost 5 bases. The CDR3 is CASSLGDRGDTQYF. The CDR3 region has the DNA TGTGCCAGCAGCTTAGGCGACAGGGGAGATACGCAGTATTTT. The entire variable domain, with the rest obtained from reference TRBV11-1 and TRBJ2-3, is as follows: EAEVAQSPRYKITEKSQAVAFWCDPISGHATLYWYRQILGQGPELLVQFQDESVVDDSQLPKDRFSAERLKGVDSTLKIQPAELGDSAMYLCASSLGDRGDTQYFGPGTRLTVL.

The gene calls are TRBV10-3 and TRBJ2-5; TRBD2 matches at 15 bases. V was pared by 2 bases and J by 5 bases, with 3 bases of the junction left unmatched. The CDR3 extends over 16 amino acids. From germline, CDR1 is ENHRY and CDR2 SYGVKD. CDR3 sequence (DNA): TGTGCCATCAGTGAGGGACTAGCGGGAGGGAGGGAGACCCAGTACTTC. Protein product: CAISEGLAGGRETQYF.

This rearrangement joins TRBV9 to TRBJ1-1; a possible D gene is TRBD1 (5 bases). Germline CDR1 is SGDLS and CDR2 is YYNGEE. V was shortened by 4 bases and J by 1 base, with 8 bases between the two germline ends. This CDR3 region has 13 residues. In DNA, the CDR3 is TGTGCCAGCAGCCCCCAGGGGAACACTGAAGCTTTCTTT. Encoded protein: CASSPQGNTEAFF.

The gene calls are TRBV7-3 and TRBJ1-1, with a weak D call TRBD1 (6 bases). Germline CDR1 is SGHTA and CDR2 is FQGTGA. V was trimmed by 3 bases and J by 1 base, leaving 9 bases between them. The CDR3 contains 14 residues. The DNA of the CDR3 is TGTGCCAGCAGCTTGGGACATCAGAACACTGAAGCTTTCTTT. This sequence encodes CASSLGHQNTEAFF.

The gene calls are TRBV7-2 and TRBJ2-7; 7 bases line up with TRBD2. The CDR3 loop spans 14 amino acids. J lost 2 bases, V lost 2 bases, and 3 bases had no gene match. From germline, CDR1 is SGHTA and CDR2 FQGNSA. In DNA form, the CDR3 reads TGTGCCAGCAGCTTAACTAGCGTAACCTACGAGCAGTACTTC. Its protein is CASSLTSVTYEQYF.

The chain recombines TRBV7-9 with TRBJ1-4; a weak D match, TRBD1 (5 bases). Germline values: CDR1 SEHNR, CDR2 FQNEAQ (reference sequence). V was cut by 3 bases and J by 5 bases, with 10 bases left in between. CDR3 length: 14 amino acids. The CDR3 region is CASSLGLRNEKLFF. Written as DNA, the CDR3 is TGTGCCAGCAGCTTGGGACTAAGGAATGAAAAACTGTTTTTT.

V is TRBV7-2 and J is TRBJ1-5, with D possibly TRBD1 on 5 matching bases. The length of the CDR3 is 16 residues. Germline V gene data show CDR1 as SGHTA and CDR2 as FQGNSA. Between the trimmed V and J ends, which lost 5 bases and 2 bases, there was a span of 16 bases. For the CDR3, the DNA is TGTGCCAGCAGCAGCACCTGGGGGTTGGGCAATCAGCCCCAGCATTTT. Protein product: CASSSTWGLGNQPQHF.

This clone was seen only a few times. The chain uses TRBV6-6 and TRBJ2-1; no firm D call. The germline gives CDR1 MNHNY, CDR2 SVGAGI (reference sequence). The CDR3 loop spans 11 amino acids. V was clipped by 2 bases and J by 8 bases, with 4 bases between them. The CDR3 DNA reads TGTGCCAGCAGTTACAAGTATGAGCAGTTCTTC. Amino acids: CASSYKYEQFF.

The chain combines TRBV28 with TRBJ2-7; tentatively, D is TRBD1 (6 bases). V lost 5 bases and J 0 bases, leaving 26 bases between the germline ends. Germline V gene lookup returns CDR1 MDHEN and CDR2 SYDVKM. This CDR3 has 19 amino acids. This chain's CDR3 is CASSQQLQGPGRDSYEQYF. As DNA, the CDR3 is TGTGCCAGCAGTCAACAGCTACAGGGTCCGGGGCGTGACTCCTACGAGCAGTACTTC.